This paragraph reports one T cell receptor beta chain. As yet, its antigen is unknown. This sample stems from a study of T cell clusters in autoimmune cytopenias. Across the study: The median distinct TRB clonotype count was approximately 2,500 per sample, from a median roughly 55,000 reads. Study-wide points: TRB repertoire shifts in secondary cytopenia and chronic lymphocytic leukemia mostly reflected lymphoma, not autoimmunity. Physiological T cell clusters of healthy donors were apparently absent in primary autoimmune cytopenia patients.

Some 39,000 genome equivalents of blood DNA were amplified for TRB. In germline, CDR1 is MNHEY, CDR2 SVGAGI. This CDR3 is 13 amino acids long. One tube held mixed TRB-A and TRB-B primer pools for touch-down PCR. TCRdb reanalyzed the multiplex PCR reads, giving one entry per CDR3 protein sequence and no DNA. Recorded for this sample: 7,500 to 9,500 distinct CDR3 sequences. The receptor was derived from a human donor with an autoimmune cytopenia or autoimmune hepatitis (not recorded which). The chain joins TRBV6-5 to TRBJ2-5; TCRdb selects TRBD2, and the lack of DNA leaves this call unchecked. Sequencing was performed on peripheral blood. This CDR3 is CASSNSGRETQYF.